What follows are 3 T cell receptor beta chains derived from one specimen sequenced in a study of long-term antiretroviral therapy in people with HIV. Runs used v3.0 of the immunoSEQ assay and were done at survey level. This table comes from immunoSEQ multiplex PCR, and its TCRdb copy is limited to in-frame clones, with some not included. Altogether approximately 30,000 clones are present, about 86% being singletons, with the ten largest covering 4.8%. This specimen consisted of unsorted PBMCs, obtained 0.8 years after starting antiretroviral therapy. These TCRs come from a woman aged 25 to 39 with HIV.

This clone was counted a few times. The chain has TRBV15 and TRBJ1-2; 8 bases are a match to TRBD1. This CDR3 is built from 13 residues. V shed 5 bases and J 3 bases; nucleotides not matched to a gene: 2. CDR1 is LNHNV and CDR2 is YYDKDF in the germline V gene (reference sequence). The CDR3 coding sequence is TGTGCCACCAGCCCGGACAGGGACTATGGCTACACCTTC. Translation gives CATSPDRDYGYTF.

The chain combines TRBV7-2 with TRBJ2-4; D gene ambiguous. The V gene's germline CDR1 is SGHTA and CDR2 FQGNSA. V gave up 1 base and J gave up 6 bases, with 4 bases separating them. The CDR3 runs to 12 residues. Here the CDR3 DNA reads TGTGCCAGCAGCTTAGGGTTAAACATTCAGTACTTC. Amino acid sequence: CASSLGLNIQYF.

This chain links TRBV7-8 with TRBJ2-6; D is undetermined. Germline CDR1 SGHVS, CDR2 FQNEAQ. Trimming stripped 1 base from V and 0 bases from J, with 4 bases between. The CDR3 spans 15 residues. The CDR3 bases are TGTGCCAGCAGCTTAGGGTCCTCTGGGGCCAACGTCCTGACTTTC. Amino acids: CASSLGSSGANVLTF.